This T cell receptor beta chain was captured in a study of blood T cells in healthy people across ages. In the study overall: About one barcoded beta molecule was captured per two T cells (by template switching). General observations from the study: Changes seen in expanded clonotypes were possibly confounded by donor CMV status left unknown.

A J-beta primer mix and a sample-barcoded 5' primer were used in a second PCR of about 7 to 12 cycles. TCRdb fed the 5' RACE reads into MiXCR, producing one record per CDR3 protein. The sample includes 780,000 or so distinct CDR3 sequences, 40% to 65% of them seen just once. This clonotype was observed once. The antigen is not known. V trimming: 4 bases; J trimming: 5 bases; junction bases outside the gene matches: 3. Looked up from germline, CDR1 is KGHSY and CDR2 is FQNENV. There are 14 residues in the CDR3. The clonotype was recovered from a man older than 75 in good health. Sequenced sample: blood. The V gene is TRBV16, the J gene TRBJ2-3; 10 nucleotides line up with TRBD2. The CDR3 is CASSRKRGGDTQYF. CDR3 DNA: TGTGCCAGCAGCCGAAAGCGGGGGGGAGATACGCAGTATTTT.